One sample yielded the 30 T cell receptor beta chains listed below, sequenced in a study of shared clonotypes between healthy human individuals (dated by TCRdb to the early 2020s). The library was produced with the immunoSEQ multiplex PCR assay. TCRdb stores this immuneACCESS table with in-frame sequences only. Part of the clones is absent; in the studies checked, under half of the shortfall reflects unresolved V genes, and no reason is known for the rest. The sample contains about 450,000 clones, 79% of them found a single time. Clones ranked in the top ten supply roughly 13% of the sample. The sample consisted of PBMCs. All receptors derive from a woman aged 35 to 49 in good health. Some clones in this sample may be carry-over from other donors' samples.

This chain uses TRBV10-1 with TRBJ2-3; D might be TRBD2 (6 bases). Germline lookup yields CDR1 WNHNN and CDR2 SYGVQD (reference sequence). Trimming cost V 3 bases and J 1 base, with 17 bases left between them. CDR3 length: 17 residues. The CDR3 sequence: CASSDPPGVGRTDTQYF. As DNA, the CDR3 is TGCGCCAGCAGTGACCCGCCGGGGGTGGGACGCACAGATACGCAGTATTTT.

Details on this clone: The sample has other DNA sequences that encode this CDR3 too. V and J are TRBV27 and TRBJ2-2; D is ambiguous. V lost 5 bases, J lost 4 bases, and 5 bases lay in between. Germline V gene sequence: CDR1 MNHEY, CDR2 SMNVEV (reference sequence). This CDR3 spans 12 amino acids. CDR3 sequence: CASSHPTGELFF. The CDR3 DNA is TGTGCCAGCAGTCACCCCACCGGGGAGCTGTTTTTT.

This chain links TRBV5-6 with TRBJ2-3; TRBD2 matches 10 bases. The germline V gene encodes CDR1 SGHDT and CDR2 YYEEEE. V trimming: 0 bases; J trimming: 6 bases; junction bases outside the gene matches: 4. The CDR3 length is 15 residues. Here the CDR3 reads CASSLVASGSDTQYF. CDR3 in DNA: TGTGCCAGCAGCTTGGTTGCTAGCGGGAGTGATACGCAGTATTTT.

This clone was detected only once. This CDR3 is CASSLGAGGETDTQYF. In DNA form, the CDR3 reads TGCGCCAGCAGCTTGGGAGCAGGGGGGGAGACAGATACGCAGTATTTT. The V gene is TRBV5-1, the J gene TRBJ2-3; the D gene could be TRBD1 or TRBD2 (7 bases each). CDR1 is SGHRS, CDR2 YFSETQ, per germline. The CDR3 extends over 16 amino acids. The V and J ends lost 0 bases and 3 bases respectively, with 14 bases between them.

The chain combines TRBV9 with TRBJ2-1; TRBD1 is a possible D gene (5 bases). V was trimmed by 0 bases and J by 6 bases, leaving 16 bases between them. Germline values: CDR1 SGDLS, CDR2 YYNGEE. This CDR3 contains 16 residues. The CDR3 sequence is CASSVAGHVGSNEQFF. DNA of the CDR3: TGTGCCAGCAGCGTAGCTGGACATGTGGGATCCAATGAGCAGTTCTTC.

CDR3 protein: CATSRDRRGGTDYGYTF. CDR3 in DNA: TGTGCCACCAGCAGAGATAGGCGGGGTGGGACAGACTATGGCTACACCTTC. The chain carries TRBV15 and TRBJ1-2, with 7 bases that match TRBD1. V lost 0 bases to trimming and J lost 3 bases; unmatched junction nucleotides: 10. The CDR3 spans 17 residues. Germline V lookup: CDR1 LNHNV, CDR2 YYDKDF (reference sequence).

There are a few counts of this clone. The rearrangement links TRBV6-6 to TRBJ1-1; a weak D match, TRBD1 (5 bases). There are 14 residues in the CDR3. The ends were cut back, 2 bases at V and 1 base at J, with 8 bases in the middle. Germline V CDR1 and CDR2: MNHNY, SVGAGI (reference sequence). DNA for the CDR3: TGTGCCAGCAGTTACGGGGGGAAGAACACTGAAGCTTTCTTT. Its translation: CASSYGGKNTEAFF.

Regarding this clone: A much larger clone differs by one base, so this may be a read error. The chain is built from TRBV7-9 and TRBJ2-2, with D uncertain. V shed 2 bases and J shed 0 bases, with 1 base lying between them. The CDR3 covers 13 residues. CDR1 SEHNR and CDR2 FQNEAQ come from the germline V gene (reference sequence). DNA of the CDR3: TGTGCCAGCAGCTTACCGAACACCGGGGAGCTGTTTTTT. Amino acid sequence: CASSLPNTGELFF.

Only a few counts were recorded for this clone. This chain uses TRBV29-1 with TRBJ2-7; possible D gene TRBD2, 6 bases. V dropped 4 bases and J dropped 5 bases, with 18 bases sitting between them. Germline loops: CDR1 SQVTM, CDR2 ANQGSEA. The CDR3 runs to 14 residues. The CDR3 nucleotides read TGCAGCGTTGGGGCATATAGCGGTTCCCACGAGCAGTACTTC. Its translation is CSVGAYSGSHEQYF.

This chain connects TRBV21-1 to TRBJ2-1; TRBD2 is taken as the D call from the table, unchecked against the DNA. TRBV21-1 is recorded as a pseudogene. The CDR3 totals 18 residues. CDR3 DNA sequence: TGTGCCAGCAGCAAAGCCAAGACTAGCGGGGGCCCTTACAATGAGCAGTTCTTC. Its translation: CASSKAKTSGGPYNEQFF.

The gene calls are TRBV2 and TRBJ2-1; 13 bases match TRBD2. The CDR3 is made up of 14 amino acids. J gave up 9 bases and V 4 bases, and 3 bases lay outside the gene matches. Germline V gene lookup returns CDR1 SNHLY and CDR2 FYNNEI. DNA of the CDR3: TGTGCCAGCAGTGGGACTAGCGGGAGCACTGAGCAGTTCTTC. It is translated as CASSGTSGSTEQFF.

The rearrangement joins TRBV5-1 to TRBJ2-3; 8 bases agree with TRBD1. The CDR3 contains 16 residues. The ends lost 4 bases at V and 4 bases at J; junction bases unmatched: 11. CDR1 and CDR2 (germline): SGHRS, YFSETQ. This chain's CDR3 is CASSRGQGRESDTQYF. The CDR3, as DNA: TGCGCCAGCAGCCGAGGACAGGGAAGGGAGTCAGATACGCAGTATTTT.

The chain joins TRBV28 to TRBJ2-2; 8 bases fit TRBD2. Germline assignment: CDR1 MDHEN and CDR2 SYDVKM. Trimming removed 10 bases from V and 3 bases from J; junction bases left unmatched: 7. This CDR3 region has 14 residues. CDR3 in amino acids: CATLTGGDTGELFF. The CDR3 DNA sequence: TGTGCCACCCTGACGGGGGGGGACACCGGGGAGCTGTTTTTT.

The chain combines TRBV28 with TRBJ1-5, with D maybe TRBD1 (6 bases). The germline V and J ends were trimmed by 4 bases and 4 bases, with 20 bases remaining between them. The CDR3 extends over 17 amino acids. Looked up from germline, CDR1 is MDHEN and CDR2 is SYDVKM. In nucleotides, the CDR3 is TGTGCCAGCAGTTCTCCCGGGGGCGGGAGAGGAAATCAGCCCCAGCATTTT. Its protein is CASSSPGGGRGNQPQHF.

This sequence joins TRBV7-9 and TRBJ2-2; 7 positions match TRBD1. The CDR3 is 16 amino acids. Germline CDR1 and CDR2: SEHNR and FQNEAQ (reference sequence). With 6 bases clipped from V and 1 base from J, the junction kept 8 bases outside the gene matches. DNA of the CDR3: TGTGCCAGCAGTATAACAGGGGTTCAGAACACCGGGGAGCTGTTTTTT. This gives the protein CASSITGVQNTGELFF.

The V gene is TRBV27, the J gene TRBJ1-5; D call uncertain. This CDR3 is 15 amino acids long. Per the germline V gene, CDR1 is MNHEY and CDR2 is SMNVEV (reference sequence). Trimming removed 4 bases at V and 0 bases at J, with 10 bases between. CDR3 in amino acids: CASSSSSYSNQPQHF. CDR3 nucleotides: TGTGCCAGCAGTTCTAGCAGCTATAGCAATCAGCCCCAGCATTTT.

The chain has TRBV7-9 and TRBJ2-3, with 9 positions matching TRBD2. The CDR3 loop spans 14 amino acids. Germline V gene sequence: CDR1 SEHNR, CDR2 FQNEAQ (reference sequence). After removal of 2 bases from V and 5 bases from J, the junction contained 2 bases not matched to a gene. The CDR3 spells CASSLLAGEDTQYF. The CDR3, as DNA: TGTGCCAGCAGCTTATTAGCGGGAGAAGATACGCAGTATTTT.

This clone was picked up one time. The V gene is TRBV2, the J gene TRBJ2-1; TRBD1 matches 7 bases. Looked up from germline, CDR1 is SNHLY and CDR2 is FYNNEI. The CDR3 runs 16 residues. V shed 4 bases, J shed 0 bases, and the junction held 6 bases outside the gene matches. The DNA of the CDR3 is TGTGCCAGCAGTGGTCAACAGGGGCGCTCCTACAATGAGCAGTTCTTC. It is translated as CASSGQQGRSYNEQFF.

V and J are TRBV6-6 and TRBJ2-1, with D perhaps matching TRBD2 (6 bases). The CDR3 runs to 16 residues. Germline V CDR1 and CDR2: MNHNY, SVGAGI (reference sequence). With 0 bases removed from V and 5 bases from J, the gap between germline ends came to 14 bases. CDR3 loop: CASSYSTDYFDNEQFF. As DNA, the CDR3 is TGTGCCAGCAGTTACTCGACGGACTACTTCGACAATGAGCAGTTCTTC.

The gene calls are TRBV27 and TRBJ2-7; 15 bases agree with TRBD2. Germline values: CDR1 MNHEY, CDR2 SMNVEV (reference sequence). The CDR3 totals 15 residues. V lost 5 bases to trimming and J lost 9 bases; unmatched junction nucleotides: 8. The CDR3 region is CASSPRTSGGEGQYF. The DNA for the CDR3 is TGTGCCAGCAGTCCCAGGACTAGCGGGGGGGAGGGGCAGTACTTC.

V is TRBV30 and J is TRBJ2-1; no clear D gene. V was clipped by 5 bases and J by 0 bases, with 5 bases between them. Looked up from germline, CDR1 is GTSNPN and CDR2 is SVGIG (reference sequence). The CDR3 is made up of 12 amino acids. In DNA, the CDR3 is TGTGCCTGGGCCTACTCCTACAATGAGCAGTTCTTC. Its translation is CAWAYSYNEQFF.

This clone was recorded once. This sequence joins TRBV19 and TRBJ2-3; TRBD2 agrees at 10 bases. The germline V gene has CDR1 LNHDA and CDR2 SQIVND (reference sequence). The CDR3 contains 16 residues. V was pared by 6 bases and J by 2 bases, with 8 bases of the junction left unmatched. The CDR3 nucleotides are TGTGCCAGTAGAGAGTTACTAGCGGGGAACACAGATACGCAGTATTTT. Protein: CASRELLAGNTDTQYF.

The J gene is TRBJ2-7, the V gene TRBV7-2; the match to TRBD1 covers 7 bases. CDR1 SGHTA and CDR2 FQGNSA come from the germline V gene. This CDR3 has 12 amino acids. J lost 6 bases, V lost 5 bases, and 4 bases had no gene match. The CDR3 DNA reads as TGTGCCAGCAGCGTCGACAGGGTCGAGCAGTACTTC. As protein: CASSVDRVEQYF.

The J gene is TRBJ2-1, the V gene TRBV29-1; 11 positions match TRBD2. Germline loops: CDR1 SQVTM, CDR2 ANQGSEA. This CDR3 spans 14 amino acids. The V and J ends lost 6 bases and 8 bases, in that order; junction bases with no gene match: 9. CDR3 bases: TGCAGCGTGGTGACTAGCGGGAATGGTGATGAGCAGTTCTTC. Protein sequence: CSVVTSGNGDEQFF.

This clone was seen at least ten times. The rearrangement joins TRBV30 to TRBJ2-2; D is undetermined. The CDR3 covers 14 residues. Germline CDR1 reads GTSNPN; CDR2 reads SVGIG (reference sequence). Trimming removed 3 bases from V and 2 bases from J, with 10 bases in between. CDR3 DNA: TGTGCCTGGAGAGCCGGTGTAAACACCGGGGAGCTGTTTTTT. It translates to CAWRAGVNTGELFF.

As to this clone: The same CDR3 also results from other DNA sequences found in this sample. The chain couples TRBV30 to TRBJ1-3, with D unclear. Trimming took 0 bases from V and 3 from J, leaving 3 bases between them. The germline V gene has CDR1 GTSNPN and CDR2 SVGIG (reference sequence). The CDR3 consists of 12 residues. The CDR3 DNA is TGTGCCTGGAGTGTATTTGGAAACACCATATATTTT. This sequence encodes CAWSVFGNTIYF.

This clone was seen a few times. The chain recombines TRBV7-9 with TRBJ2-4; 14 bases are a match to TRBD2. V gave up 5 bases and J gave up 2 bases; unmatched junction bases: 11. Germline V gene sequence: CDR1 SEHNR, CDR2 FQNEAQ (reference sequence). The length of the CDR3 is 19 residues. CDR3 residues: CASSHPLGLAGGPKNIQYF. DNA for the CDR3: TGTGCCAGCAGCCACCCTCTCGGACTAGCGGGAGGACCCAAAAACATTCAGTACTTC.

The chain uses TRBV20-1 and TRBJ2-7, with 7 bases that match TRBD1. Germline CDR1 and CDR2: DFQATT and SNEGSKA (reference sequence). CDR3 length: 11 amino acids. CDR3 coding DNA: TGCGCCTTAGGGGGCTCCGCGGCCGGGTACTTC. This encodes CALGGSAAGYF.

Written as DNA, the CDR3 is TGTGCCAGCAGCGTGACTAGCGGGAGGGTTGAGCAGTTCTTC. The encoded protein is CASSVTSGRVEQFF. The chain links TRBV9 to TRBJ2-1; 14 bases align to TRBD2. The V gene's germline CDR1 is SGDLS and CDR2 YYNGEE. V gave up 2 bases and J gave up 9 bases; unmatched junction bases: 1. The CDR3 is 14 amino acids.

This chain links TRBV5-1 with TRBJ2-2; D uncertain. With 4 bases removed from V and 2 bases from J, the gap between germline ends came to 6 bases. Germline CDR1 is SGHRS and CDR2 is YFSETQ. The length of the CDR3 is 13 residues. This chain's CDR3 is CASSERNTGELFF. For the CDR3, the DNA is TGCGCCAGCAGCGAAAGAAACACCGGGGAGCTGTTTTTT. Filled out from reference TRBV5-1 and TRBJ2-2, the complete variable domain reads KAGVTQTPRYLIKTRGQQVTLSCSPISGHRSVSWYQQTPGQGLQFLFEYFSETQRNKGNFPGRFSGRQFSNSRSEMNVSTLELGDSALYLCASSERNTGELFFGEGSRLTVL.